This note documents a single TCR beta chain sequence. CDR1 and CDR2 (germline): ENHRY, SYGVKD. This CDR3 has 15 amino acids. V was pared by 4 bases and J by 3 bases, with 8 bases of the junction left unmatched. This entry is derived from a study of shared clonotypes between healthy human individuals. Overall study: For every donor, three CD4 naive, three CD4 memory, two CD8 naive and one CD8 memory plates were used.

Only CD45RO-negative cells positively selected for CCR7 counted as naive CD8 cells, so terminally differentiated effector memory CD45RA+ cells were excluded. Healthy adults negative for HIV, lacking recent acute infections or vaccinations, served as donors. Sequencing was performed with immunoSEQ multiplex PCR; in TCRdb, only in-frame clones are kept and a portion is missing. The sample has millions of clones, approximately 94% seen once. The sequence derives from a young man in good health. The sequenced material came from naive CD8+ T cells sorted from blood. This rearrangement joins TRBV10-3 to TRBJ2-5, with TRBD2 matching 7 bases. The CDR3: CAISVGGGGEETQYF. The CDR3 region has the DNA TGTGCCATCAGTGTCGGCGGTGGGGGGGAAGAGACCCAGTACTTC.